The entry below gives a single T cell receptor beta chain sequence along with its context. Amplification used 60 Vbeta primers and 13 Jbeta primers. Data came from immunoSEQ multiplex PCR; TCRdb stores just in-frame clones and leaves some out. The sample yields some 170,000 clones, about 80% seen once. The record originates from a study of cytomegalovirus exposure and HLA in healthy donors. Germline V gene lookup returns CDR1 SEHNR and CDR2 FQNEAQ (reference sequence). This CDR3 has 13 residues. Trimming pared 1 base from V and 14 bases from J, leaving 17 bases between. The rearrangement links TRBV7-9 to TRBJ1-2; tentatively, D is TRBD1 (5 bases). This sequence was found in a girl aged 5-17 years in good health and CMV-seropositive. The sample consisted of PBMCs. The CDR3 reads CASSLGGTEGRTF. CDR3 coding DNA: TGTGCCAGCAGCTTAGGTGGGACTGAAGGTCGGACCTTC.